This T cell receptor (beta chain) was identified in a study of T cell clonality in common variable immunodeficiency. Notes on the study in general: The cause of increased CVID clonality remains unclear without subpopulation sequencing. Links between repertoire features and CVID complications were heterogeneity-limited. CVID subjects showed higher TCRbeta clonality than healthy controls.

Regarding this clone: No antigen is known for it. This sequence may be a read error, since a much larger clone differs from it by one base. The sequence runs out 3 residues before the end of the CDR3; the remainder is reconstructed from the germline J gene.

Donors gave about 5 to 8 ml heparinized peripheral whole blood. Looked up from germline, CDR1 is DFQATT and CDR2 is SNEGSKA (reference sequence). The CDR3 runs 15 residues. Trimming cost V 4 bases and J 6 bases; bases outside gene matches: 14. The assay was immunoSEQ multiplex PCR, and TCRdb's table has in-frame clones only and misses some. The sample shows fewer than 40,000 clones, none of them appearing just once. This sequence was found in a person aged 18 to 75 in good health. The J gene is TRBJ2-7, the V gene TRBV20-1; 8 nucleotides match TRBD1. The material sequenced was peripheral blood mononuclear cells. The part of the CDR3 DNA that was read is TGCAGTGCTATTCCGGGACAGGAGACTCTATCCGAG. Amino acids: CSAIPGQETLSE. The whole CDR3 region reads CSAIPGQETLSEQYF.